This T cell receptor beta chain was captured by sequencing in a study of blood T cell repertoires in COVID-19. The method was immunoSEQ multiplex PCR; TCRdb's version includes in-frame clones alone and lacks a portion of them. The sample lists 71,000 or so clones; around 87% were seen once. Material: peripheral blood. The sequence was obtained from a man between 50 and 59 years old with active COVID-19.

For the CDR3, the DNA is TGTGCCAGCAGCTTAAGCGGGGGGATCACCGGGGAGCTGTTTTTT. Translating it yields CASSLSGGITGELFF. The chain links TRBV7-2 to TRBJ2-2, with 9 bases fitting TRBD2. CDR1 is SGHTA, CDR2 FQGNSA, per germline. The CDR3 covers 15 residues. V trimming: 2 bases; J trimming: 4 bases; junction bases outside the gene matches: 2.